One sample yielded the 8 T cell receptor beta chains listed below, sequenced in a study of cytomegalovirus exposure and HLA in healthy donors. Assay: immunoSEQ multiplex PCR; the TCRdb copy retains only in-frame clones and omits some. The sample records around 150,000 clones, approximately 86% being singletons. Material for sequencing was PBMCs. Receptors originate from a woman aged 18-30 years in good health and CMV-seronegative.

This rearrangement joins TRBV7-6 to TRBJ1-4; 9 nucleotides line up with TRBD1. With 0 bases clipped from V and 6 bases from J, the junction kept 5 bases outside the gene matches. The CDR3 consists of 16 residues. The germline V gene encodes CDR1 SGHVS and CDR2 FNYEAQ. The CDR3 reads CASSLAPRTGDEKLFF. CDR3 nucleotide sequence: TGTGCCAGCAGCTTAGCCCCTCGGACAGGGGATGAAAAACTGTTTTTT.

The chain has TRBV9 and TRBJ1-2; a possible D gene is TRBD1 (6 bases). This CDR3 spans 15 amino acids. V lost 0 bases to trimming and J lost 7 bases, with 16 bases between them. CDR1 is SGDLS, CDR2 YYNGEE, per germline. The CDR3 spells CASSVDLRQGSGYTF. The CDR3 nucleotides read TGTGCCAGCAGCGTAGACCTGAGGCAGGGGTCTGGCTACACCTTC. Supplemented by reference TRBV9 and TRBJ1-2, the full variable domain reads DSGVTQTPKHLITATGQRVTLRCSPRSGDLSVYWYQQSLDQGLQFLIQYYNGEERAKGNILERFSAQQFPDLHSELNLSSLELGDSALYFCASSVDLRQGSGYTFGSGTRLTVV.

The rearrangement uses TRBV5-4 and TRBJ2-5; a possible D gene is TRBD2 (5 bases). Trimming shortened V by 4 bases and J by 4 bases, and 11 bases separated the two germline ends. The CDR3 runs to 13 residues. Germline V gene sequence: CDR1 SGHNT, CDR2 YYREEE (reference sequence). CDR3 bases: TGTGCCAGCAGCCCGAGGGCCACAGAGACCCAGTACTTC. Protein product: CASSPRATETQYF.

This sequence joins TRBV15 and TRBJ1-1; the D gene is possibly TRBD1 (6 bases). The V gene lost 8 bases and the J gene lost 0 bases, with 10 bases spanning the gap. Germline assignment: CDR1 LNHNV and CDR2 YYDKDF (reference sequence). CDR3 length equals 13 residues. CDR3 sequence (DNA): TGTGCCACCTCGGGACAAGTGAACACTGAAGCTTTCTTT. Protein sequence: CATSGQVNTEAFF.

Concerning this clone: Distinct nucleotide sequences in the sample also encode this CDR3. CDR3 DNA sequence: TGTGCCAGTAGTCCACGGACTAGCGACGAGCAGTACTTC. Residues: CASSPRTSDEQYF. This sequence joins TRBV19 and TRBJ2-7; 9 bases match TRBD2. V dropped 5 bases and J dropped 5; count of bases not matched to a gene: 4. The CDR3 spans 13 residues. The germline CDR1 and CDR2 sequences are LNHDA and SQIVND (reference sequence).

This chain joins TRBV11-2 and TRBJ2-7; no reliable D call. Germline V gene sequence: CDR1 SGHAT, CDR2 FQNNGV. V was pared by 5 bases and J by 6 bases, with 14 bases between. The CDR3 contains 13 residues. CDR3 sequence: CASSKMLRAEQYF. DNA for the CDR3: TGTGCCAGCAGCAAAATGTTGCGTGCCGAGCAGTACTTC.

The chain recombines TRBV5-1 with TRBJ2-5, with 11 bases that match TRBD2. CDR1 and CDR2 from the germline V gene are SGHRS and YFSETQ. This CDR3 is 16 amino acids long. V trimming: 1 base; J trimming: 1 base; junction bases outside the gene matches: 3. CDR3: CASSLLAGGIQETQYF. CDR3 in DNA: TGCGCCAGCAGCTTGTTAGCGGGGGGGATCCAAGAGACCCAGTACTTC.

The chain combines TRBV25-1 with TRBJ2-3; 9 bases fit TRBD2. This CDR3 contains 14 residues. V gave up 6 bases and J gave up 4 bases; unmatched junction bases: 5. Looked up from germline, CDR1 is MGHDK and CDR2 is SYGVNS. CDR3 nucleotide sequence: TGTGCCAGCAGACCTAGCGGGGAGCCAGATACGCAGTATTTT. This codes for CASRPSGEPDTQYF.